Shown below are 22 T cell receptor beta chains from a single sample sequenced in a study of Ad26.COV2.S vaccination and SARS-CoV-2 variants. The method was immunoSEQ multiplex PCR; TCRdb's version includes in-frame clones alone and lacks a portion of them. The table records a few hundred thousand clones, over 75% of them present only once. Described treatment: about 20 received Ad26.COV2.S at low or high dose, single or two shots; about five received placebo; per-sample allocation not given. After the first vaccine or placebo injection, samples were drawn on day 63. Sequencing was performed on peripheral blood, taken in a trial of Ad26.COV2.S vaccine versus placebo. These receptors originate from a person aged 18-65 years who received the Ad26.COV2.S COVID-19 vaccine or a placebo.

The chain employs TRBV6-1 and TRBJ2-7; TRBD1 agrees at 11 bases. Trimming cost V 0 bases and J 2 bases; bases outside gene matches: 6. The CDR3 consists of 17 residues. CDR1 is MNHNS and CDR2 is SASEGT in the germline V gene. The CDR3: CASSEAGWGQGAYEQYF. The CDR3 nucleotides are TGTGCCAGCAGTGAAGCAGGATGGGGACAGGGGGCCTACGAGCAGTACTTC.

The rearrangement joins TRBV1 to TRBJ2-1; TRBD1 reflects the table's D call only, with no check against the DNA. TRBV1 is labeled a pseudogene. The CDR3 is 14 amino acids. As DNA, the CDR3 is TGCACCGCCTCAGGGGAGCGGCACTACAATGAGCAGTTCTTC. Residues: CTASGERHYNEQFF.

This clone was seen just once. The chain couples TRBV5-5 to TRBJ1-4, with 8 bases matching TRBD1. V was clipped by 3 bases and J by 5 bases; unmatched bases: 3. Germline CDR1 and CDR2: SGHKS and YYEKEE (reference sequence). The CDR3 covers 14 residues. Written as DNA, the CDR3 is TGTGCCAGCAGCTCGGACAGGGAGAATGAAAAACTGTTTTTT. It translates to CASSSDRENEKLFF. Combining the CDR3 with reference TRBV5-5 and TRBJ1-4 gives the whole variable domain DAGVTQSPTHLIKTRGQQVTLRCSPISGHKSVSWYQQVLGQGPQFIFQYYEKEERGRGNFPDRFSARQFPNYSSELNVNALLLGDSALYLCASSSDRENEKLFFGSGTQLSVL.

The rearrangement links TRBV27 to TRBJ2-3; D is uncertain. The CDR3 covers 12 residues. Trimming left V 3 bases short and J 7 bases short, with 8 bases between. From germline, CDR1 is MNHEY and CDR2 SMNVEV (reference sequence). As DNA, the CDR3 is TGTGCCAGCAGTTTGGATAGGTATACGCAGTATTTT. This gives the protein CASSLDRYTQYF.

The genes are TRBV14 and TRBJ1-1, with unresolved D. V was cut by 5 bases and J by 1 base, with 5 bases left in between. Germline CDR1 and CDR2: SGHDN and FVKESK. CDR3 length equals 12 residues. CDR3 protein: CASSSQNTEAFF. For the CDR3, the DNA is TGTGCCAGCAGCTCACAGAACACTGAAGCTTTCTTT.

Notes on this clone: Additional DNA sequences in this sample encode the identical CDR3. V and J are TRBV20-1 and TRBJ2-7; D remains ambiguous. This CDR3 is built from 11 residues. Germline CDR1 reads DFQATT; CDR2 reads SNEGSKA (reference sequence). Between the trimmed V and J ends, which lost 1 base and 2 bases, there was a span of 3 bases. The CDR3 protein is CSARGTYEQYF. CDR3 DNA sequence: TGCAGTGCTAGAGGTACCTACGAGCAGTACTTC.

J is TRBJ2-2 and V is TRBV3-1 (or the pseudogene TRBV3-2), with 10 nucleotides matching TRBD2. J gave up 1 base and V 8 bases, and 4 bases lay outside the gene matches. Looked up from germline, CDR1 is LGHDT and CDR2 is YNNKEL (reference sequence). This CDR3 contains 15 residues. CDR3 sequence reads: CASGLADRNTGELFF. As DNA, the CDR3 is TGTGCCAGCGGACTAGCGGACAGGAACACCGGGGAGCTGTTTTTT.

The chain joins TRBV28 to TRBJ2-3; no clear D. Per the germline V gene, CDR1 is MDHEN and CDR2 is SYDVKM. V was shortened by 3 bases and J by 4 bases, with 11 bases between the two germline ends. The CDR3 is made up of 14 amino acids. The CDR3 here is CASSFGGTPDTQYF. The CDR3 DNA is TGTGCCAGCAGTTTTGGCGGTACGCCAGATACGCAGTATTTT. Full variable domain (outside the CDR3, taken from reference TRBV28 and TRBJ2-3): DVKVTQSSRYLVKRTGEKVFLECVQDMDHENMFWYRQDPGLGLRLIYFSYDVKMKEKGDIPEGYSVSREKKERFSLILESASTNQTSMYLCASSFGGTPDTQYFGPGTRLTVL.

The table lists this clone with a count of one. This chain connects TRBV11-3 to TRBJ2-1; D is perhaps TRBD1 or TRBD2 (6 bases each). The CDR3 consists of 15 residues. CDR1 SGHNT and CDR2 YENEEA come from the germline V gene. V dropped 0 bases and J dropped 7 bases, with 13 bases sitting between them. For the CDR3, the DNA is TGTGCCAGCAGCTTAGAGTCCCGGGGGCAAAATGAGCAGTTCTTC. This translates into CASSLESRGQNEQFF.

The V gene is TRBV5-4, the J gene TRBJ2-2, with D tentatively TRBD2 (6 bases). The germline gives CDR1 SGHNT, CDR2 YYREEE (reference sequence). There are 16 residues in the CDR3. V was cut by 4 bases and J by 2 bases, with 15 bases left in between. The DNA for the CDR3 is TGTGCCAGCAGCCGGGGGTCAGCCATTAACACCGGGGAGCTGTTTTTT. This gives the protein CASSRGSAINTGELFF.

V is TRBV6-5 and J is TRBJ1-6; D gene ambiguous. V was clipped by 0 bases and J by 6 bases, with 9 bases between them. In germline, CDR1 is MNHEY, CDR2 SVGAGI. This CDR3 comprises 15 residues. CDR3 amino acids: CASSYSREPNSPLHF. The CDR3 DNA sequence: TGTGCCAGCAGTTACTCAAGAGAACCTAATTCACCCCTCCACTTT.

This chain connects TRBV7-2 to TRBJ2-1; no reliable D call. CDR1 and CDR2 (germline): SGHTA, FQGNSA. V shed 0 bases and J shed 0 bases, with 6 bases lying between them. The CDR3 spans 15 residues. As DNA, the CDR3 is TGTGCCAGCAGCTTAGCCCTTAGCTCCTACAATGAGCAGTTCTTC. Its translation is CASSLALSSYNEQFF.

The V call is TRBV19, the J call TRBJ2-7; no clear D gene. V gave up 5 bases and J gave up 3 bases, with 17 bases separating them. From germline, CDR1 is LNHDA and CDR2 SQIVND (reference sequence). The CDR3 is made up of 15 amino acids. CDR3 amino acids: CASSPGSSALYEQYF. As DNA, the CDR3 is TGTGCCAGTAGTCCGGGCTCTTCGGCCCTCTACGAGCAGTACTTC.

The chain combines TRBV27 with TRBJ1-4; 9 positions match TRBD1. The CDR3 runs 15 residues. J gave up 5 bases and V 4 bases, and 5 bases lay outside the gene matches. The V gene's germline CDR1 is MNHEY and CDR2 SMNVEV (reference sequence). Here the CDR3 DNA reads TGTGCCAGCAGTTCAGGGACAGGGATGAATGAAAAACTGTTTTTT. Translated, it gives CASSSGTGMNEKLFF. Using reference TRBV27 and TRBJ1-4 for the parts outside the CDR3, the full variable domain is EAQVTQNPRYLITVTGKKLTVTCSQNMNHEYMSWYRQDPGLGLRQIYYSMNVEVTDKGDVPEGYKVSRKEKRNFPLILESPSPNQTSLYFCASSSGTGMNEKLFFGSGTQLSVL.

The chain has TRBV18 and TRBJ1-6, with D uncertain. Germline CDR1 is KGHSH and CDR2 is LQKENI. The V end lost 3 bases, the J end lost 4 bases, and 7 bases lay between the germline ends. CDR3 length: 14 residues. CDR3 in DNA: TGTGCCAGCTCACCCCGGTTGTATAATTCACCCCTCCACTTT. Amino acid sequence: CASSPRLYNSPLHF.

J is TRBJ2-2 and V is TRBV19; possibly TRBD1 for D (6 bases). The ends were cut back, 6 bases at V and 2 bases at J, with 13 bases in the middle. Germline-derived CDR1 and CDR2 are LNHDA and SQIVND (reference sequence). The CDR3 loop spans 15 amino acids. The CDR3 sequence: CASRPGQLNTGELFF. As DNA, the CDR3 is TGTGCCAGTAGGCCAGGACAGCTTAACACCGGGGAGCTGTTTTTT. The full variable domain, its missing parts supplied by reference TRBV19 and TRBJ2-2, is DGGITQSPKYLFRKEGQNVTLSCEQNLNHDAMYWYRQDPGQGLRLIYYSQIVNDFQKGDIAEGYSVSREKKESFPLTVTSAQKNPTAFYLCASRPGQLNTGELFFGEGSRLTVL.

This chain connects TRBV7-6 to TRBJ2-1; 10 bases line up with TRBD2. Germline CDR1 and CDR2: SGHVS and FNYEAQ. J gave up 4 bases and V 6 bases, and 6 bases lay outside the gene matches. CDR3 length equals 15 residues. The CDR3 DNA follows: TGTGCCAGCAGTCGCGGACTAGCGGAGTACAATGAGCAGTTCTTC. Translation gives CASSRGLAEYNEQFF.

The rearrangement joins TRBV5-6 to TRBJ2-7; D unclear. Germline-derived CDR1 and CDR2 are SGHDT and YYEEEE. This CDR3 comprises 11 residues. V shed 1 base and J shed 6 bases, with 5 bases lying between them. The CDR3 protein is CASSLRTEQYF. CDR3 in DNA: TGTGCCAGCAGCTTGAGGACCGAGCAGTACTTC. Full variable domain (rest looked up from reference TRBV5-6 and TRBJ2-7): DAGVTQSPTHLIKTRGQQVTLRCSPKSGHDTVSWYQQALGQGPQFIFQYYEEEERQRGNFPDRFSGHQFPNYSSELNVNALLLGDSALYLCASSLRTEQYFGPGTRLTVT.

The chain carries TRBV5-8 and TRBJ1-1; no clear D gene. The CDR3 length is 13 residues. CDR1 is SGHTS, CDR2 YDEGEE, per germline. V lost 0 bases, J lost 0 bases, and 3 bases lay in between. The CDR3 region is CASSLAVNTEAFF. CDR3 nucleotides: TGTGCCAGCAGCTTGGCGGTGAACACTGAAGCTTTCTTT. The variable domain in full, with the rest retrieved from reference TRBV5-8 and TRBJ1-1, is EAGVTQSPTHLIKTRGQQATLRCSPISGHTSVYWYQQALGLGLQFLLWYDEGEERNRGNFPPRFSGRQFPNYSSELNVNALELEDSALYLCASSLAVNTEAFFGQGTRLTVV.

V and J are TRBV7-3 and TRBJ2-5, with TRBD2 matching over 9 bases. This CDR3 has 14 residues. Germline V gives CDR1 SGHTA, CDR2 FQGTGA. The trim removed 6 bases at V and 4 bases at J, leaving 6 bases unmatched. CDR3 nucleotides: TGTGCCAGCAGTCTAAGCGGGAGGACAGAGACCCAGTACTTC. As protein: CASSLSGRTETQYF.

V and J are TRBV25-1 and TRBJ2-5; possible D gene TRBD2, 6 bases. Germline V gene data show CDR1 as MGHDK and CDR2 as SYGVNS. This CDR3 is 12 amino acids long. Trimming removed 0 bases at V and 7 bases at J, with 6 bases between. The CDR3 region has the DNA TGTGCCAGCAGTGAATACGGGGGGACCCAGTACTTC. Translating gives CASSEYGGTQYF.

The chain employs TRBV30 and TRBJ2-3; 7 bases are shared with TRBD1. Germline values: CDR1 GTSNPN, CDR2 SVGIG (reference sequence). The V segment lost 2 bases and the J segment 3 bases; nucleotides outside the gene matches: 5. This CDR3 is built from 14 residues. The CDR3 loop reads CAWSRTGVTDTQYF. The CDR3 DNA reads as TGTGCCTGGAGTCGGACAGGAGTGACAGATACGCAGTATTTT.